This is a list of T cell receptor beta chains from one sample in a study of blood T cell repertoires in COVID-19. TCRdb's copy holds only in-frame clones and misses some; the assay was immunoSEQ multiplex PCR. The sample consists of fewer than 100,000 clones, about 87% of them appearing once. Material: peripheral blood. The receptors were sampled from a human donor in a cohort sampled during active COVID-19. CDR3s include the opening cysteine and the closing phenylalanine or tryptophan. D genes are given only for firm matches. Where a row states a size, it is once, few, many or the class of an expanded clone; other rows omit it.

clone_size	d_call	v_call	cdr3_length	j_call	cdr3_nt	cdr3_aa
NA	TRBD2	TRBV6-4	16	TRBJ2-1	TGTGCCAGCAGCCGGGCGTGGGGGGGCTCCTACAATGAGCAGTTCTTC	CASSRAWGGSYNEQFF
few	NA	TRBV2	14	TRBJ2-3	TGTGCCAGCAGTGTACAGTCCTCCAGTCCTACGCAGTATTTT	CASSVQSSSPTQYF
NA	NA	TRBV7-9	17	TRBJ1-4	TGTGCCAGCAGCTTAGCTATGGGCAATCCAACTAATGAAAAACTGTTTTTT	CASSLAMGNPTNEKLFF
NA	NA	TRBV14	16	TRBJ1-2	TGTGCCAGCAGCCAAGGGAATACAGGGCTCAACTATGGCTACACCTTC	CASSQGNTGLNYGYTF
NA	TRBD2	TRBV11-3	18	TRBJ2-3	TGTGCCAGCAGCCAGAACCCCCTTAGCGGGAAGGGATCAGATACGCAGTATTTT	CASSQNPLSGKGSDTQYF
NA	NA	TRBV20-1	11	TRBJ2-1	TGCAGTGCTAGAGGGGAGAATGAGCAGTTCTTC	CSARGENEQFF
NA	TRBD2	TRBV19	18	TRBJ2-2	TGTGCCAGTAGTACTGAAATGGGACTAGTTAAATCCACCGGGGAGCTGTTTTTT	CASSTEMGLVKSTGELFF
NA	NA	TRBV27	12	TRBJ2-2	TGTGCCAGCAGTTTTAATACCGGGGAGCTGTTTTTT	CASSFNTGELFF
NA	TRBD1	TRBV6-5	14	TRBJ1-6	TGTGCCAGCAGTTACAGGGGGCAAGATTCACCCCTCCACTTT	CASSYRGQDSPLHF
few	TRBD1	TRBV4-1	16	TRBJ2-1	TGCGCCAGCAGCCTTATCTGGACAGGGGGAACAAATGAGCAGTTCTTC	CASSLIWTGGTNEQFF
NA	NA	TRBV2	13	TRBJ2-1	TGTGCCAGCATAGGGGTCGCCTACAATGAGCAGTTCTTC	CASIGVAYNEQFF
NA	TRBD1	TRBV27	14	TRBJ2-5	TGTGCCAGCAGTACCGGGACAGATAGGGAGACCCAGTACTTC	CASSTGTDRETQYF
once	TRBD1	TRBV14	17	TRBJ2-5	TGTGCCAGCAGCCTGAGATCCGGGACAGGGGGCTGGGAGACCCAGTACTTC	CASSLRSGTGGWETQYF
NA	NA	TRBV3-1/TRBV3-2	14	TRBJ2-5	TGTGCCAGCAGCCCCCCCAGGGTTGAAGAGACCCAGTACTTC	CASSPPRVEETQYF
once	NA	TRBV5-1	14	TRBJ1-2	TGCGCCAGCAGCTTGGCCGAGGGAAACTATGGCTACACCTTC	CASSLAEGNYGYTF
NA	TRBD2	TRBV7-2	17	TRBJ2-7	TGTGCCAGCAGTTCAGCGGTAGCGGGGGGGCCGCTCTACGAGCAGTACTTC	CASSSAVAGGPLYEQYF
few	TRBD1	TRBV7-6	15	TRBJ1-6	TGTGCCAGCAGCGCCGGGACAGGGGCTAATTCACCCCTCCACTTT	CASSAGTGANSPLHF
NA	TRBD1	TRBV27	18	TRBJ2-6	TGTGCCAGCAGTTCGGGGACAGGGGGAATCTCTGGGGCCAACGTCCTGACTTTC	CASSSGTGGISGANVLTF
NA	NA	TRBV11-2	13	TRBJ1-2	TGTGCCAGCAGCTTAGGGGCGTACTATGGCTACACCTTC	CASSLGAYYGYTF
NA	TRBD2	TRBV5-1	17	TRBJ2-1	TGCGCCAGCAGCTTGGCCGGGACTAGCGGTATGAAGGATGAGCAGTTCTTC	CASSLAGTSGMKDEQFF
NA	NA	TRBV5-1	16	TRBJ2-7	TGCGCCAGCAGCTACAACTCGGGACTCGCTAGTTACGAGCAGTACTTC	CASSYNSGLASYEQYF
NA	NA	TRBV18	13	TRBJ1-5	TGTGCCAGCTCACCCGGGGGGGGTCAGCCCCAGCATTTT	CASSPGGGQPQHF
NA	TRBD1	TRBV2	15	TRBJ1-4	TGTGCCAGCAGTGCGGGACAGACCGTGAATGAAAAACTGTTTTTT	CASSAGQTVNEKLFF
NA	TRBD1	TRBV6-2/TRBV6-3	15	TRBJ2-3	TGTGCCAGCAGTAATAGACAGGGGGCCTTAGATACGCAGTATTTT	CASSNRQGALDTQYF
NA	NA	TRBV9	14	TRBJ2-3	TGTGCCAGCAGCGTAGGGGTAACTAGGAATCCGCAGTATTTT	CASSVGVTRNPQYF
NA	NA	TRBV7-2	15	TRBJ2-7	TGTGCCAGCAGCCCATACACCCCGGGGTCCTACGAGCAGTACTTC	CASSPYTPGSYEQYF
NA	NA	TRBV6-6	14	TRBJ2-1	TGTGCCAGCAGTTACATCCGGTCCGGCAATGAGCAGTTCTTC	CASSYIRSGNEQFF
few	NA	TRBV5-1	14	TRBJ1-2	TGCGCCAGCAGCTTGGCCGGGGGGGATCAAGGCTACACCTTC	CASSLAGGDQGYTF
NA	NA	TRBV19	16	TRBJ1-2	TGTGCCAGTACCCCCCTGATGGACTGGACTAACTATGGCTACACCTTC	CASTPLMDWTNYGYTF
medium-sized	TRBD2	TRBV4-2	16	TRBJ2-1	TGTGCCAGCAGCCAAGAGCGGGGGGACTCCTACAATGAGCAGTTCTTC	CASSQERGDSYNEQFF
NA	TRBD1	TRBV6-6	13	TRBJ2-1	TGTGCCACCGTGGACAGGGGCAACAATGAGCAGTTCTTC	CATVDRGNNEQFF
NA	TRBD2	TRBV6-6	16	TRBJ2-3	TGTGCCAGCAGTTCCATCTTAGCGGGGGGGTCAGATACGCAGTATTTT	CASSSILAGGSDTQYF
NA	NA	TRBV12-3/TRBV12-4	13	TRBJ1-2	TGTGCCAGCAGTTTACCGGGGAGCTATGGCTACACCTTC	CASSLPGSYGYTF
NA	TRBD2	TRBV7-2	14	TRBJ2-7	TGTGCCAGCAGCCAAAACCCCGGACTAGCGGAGCAGTACTTC	CASSQNPGLAEQYF
NA	NA	TRBV9	16	TRBJ2-1	TGTGCCAGCAGCGTAGCTTCAACGGGAGCCTACAATGAGCAGTTCTTC	CASSVASTGAYNEQFF
once	NA	TRBV24-1	13	TRBJ2-3	TGTGCCACCAGTGATTCATTTACAGATACGCAGTATTTT	CATSDSFTDTQYF
NA	TRBD1	TRBV7-6	15	TRBJ1-1	TGTGCCAGCAGCCCCGTCCCGGGACAGGGCACTGAAGCTTTCTTT	CASSPVPGQGTEAFF
NA	NA	TRBV2	15	TRBJ2-5	TGTGCCAGCAGTGAAACCCCAGGGGCGCAAGAGACCCAGTACTTC	CASSETPGAQETQYF
NA	TRBD1	TRBV11-2	17	TRBJ2-5	TGTGCCAGCAGCTTAGTAGAATTGGGGACAGGCCAAGAGACCCAGTACTTC	CASSLVELGTGQETQYF
once	NA	TRBV11-2	13	TRBJ1-1	TGTGCCAGCAGCTTATGGCAGGGCACTGAAGCTTTCTTT	CASSLWQGTEAFF
NA	TRBD2	TRBV5-1	16	TRBJ2-1	TGCGCCAGCAGCCCCACCGGGACTAGCGGCGACAATGAGCAGTTCTTC	CASSPTGTSGDNEQFF
NA	NA	TRBV29-1	12	TRBJ1-1	TGCAGCGTTCGCGGGGGCAGGACTGAAGCTTTCTTT	CSVRGGRTEAFF
NA	TRBD1	TRBV2	15	TRBJ2-2	TGTGCCAGCAATCAACGGACAGGGGGTACCGGGGAGCTGTTTTTT	CASNQRTGGTGELFF
NA	NA	TRBV6-6	15	TRBJ2-5	TGTGCCAGCAGTTACACCGCAGGAACCCAAGAGACCCAGTACTTC	CASSYTAGTQETQYF
NA	TRBD2	TRBV5-1	18	TRBJ2-2	TGCGCCAGCAGCTTGGAGGGTAGCGGGGGAACGAGGACCGGGGAGCTGTTTTTT	CASSLEGSGGTRTGELFF
NA	TRBD1	TRBV29-1	13	TRBJ1-3	TGCAGCGTTACAGGGGGTTCTGGAAACACCATATATTTT	CSVTGGSGNTIYF
NA	TRBD1	TRBV18	17	TRBJ1-3	TGTGCCAGCTCACCGAGACAGGGGGCTGCGGTAGGAAACACCATATATTTT	CASSPRQGAAVGNTIYF
NA	NA	TRBV29-1	11	TRBJ1-2	TGCAGCGTTGCTGTGTACTATGGCTACACCTTC	CSVAVYYGYTF
NA	TRBD2	TRBV5-8	16	TRBJ2-2	TGTGCCAGCAACTCGGGACTAGCGGGAGTTACCGGGGAGCTGTTTTTT	CASNSGLAGVTGELFF
NA	TRBD1	TRBV27	14	TRBJ1-1	TGTGCCAGCAGTTTATCTCCGGGACAGGGATGGGCTTTCTTT	CASSLSPGQGWAFF
NA	NA	TRBV28	15	TRBJ1-6	TGTGCCAGCAGTCCAAGGGGCAACGGATTTTCACCCCTCCACTTT	CASSPRGNGFSPLHF
NA	NA	TRBV7-2	16	TRBJ2-1	TGTGCCAGCAGCCTGTGGTTCAGCGAGTCCTACAATGAGCAGTTCTTC	CASSLWFSESYNEQFF
NA	NA	TRBV7-2	15	TRBJ1-6	TGTGCCAGCAGGGTACAAAGCTCCTATAATTCACCCCTCCACTTT	CASRVQSSYNSPLHF
NA	NA	TRBV30	13	TRBJ1-2	TGTGCCTGGAGGAGGGGAGGAAACTATGGCTACACCTTC	CAWRRGGNYGYTF
NA	NA	TRBV12-3/TRBV12-4	13	TRBJ2-1	TGTGCCAGCAGCCGGACCGGAGGGGATGAGCAGTTCTTC	CASSRTGGDEQFF
once	NA	TRBV5-1	14	TRBJ1-1	TGCGCCAGCAGCTTTGGGACATTGAACACTGAAGCTTTCTTT	CASSFGTLNTEAFF
NA	TRBD1	TRBV12-3/TRBV12-4	12	TRBJ2-3	TGTGCCAGCGGCGACAGGGACGTAGCGCAGTATTTT	CASGDRDVAQYF
NA	TRBD1	TRBV9	16	TRBJ2-2	TGTGCCAGCAGCGTTTTACAGGGGGCGGGCACCGGGGAGCTGTTTTTT	CASSVLQGAGTGELFF
NA	TRBD1	TRBV10-3	13	TRBJ1-3	TGTGCCATCAGTGTGGACAGGGGGGACACCATATATTTT	CAISVDRGDTIYF
NA	TRBD1	TRBV10-3	12	TRBJ1-1	TGTGCCACTGAGGGGGCAGACACTGAAGCTTTCTTT	CATEGADTEAFF